This is a list of T cell receptor beta chains from one sample in a study of cytomegalovirus exposure and HLA in healthy donors. The table came from immunoSEQ multiplex PCR; TCRdb's copy has only in-frame clones and leaves some out. The sample holds around 130,000 clones, 70% to 80% seen once. The sample taken for sequencing was PBMCs. The receptors were sampled from a woman aged 55-75 years in good health and CMV-seropositive. The CDR3 runs from the conserved cysteine through the conserved F or W. A D gene is named only where the DNA matches it firmly. A clone size is listed for some rows: how often the clone was seen (once, few, many), or a class if it is expanded.

cdr3_aa cdr3_nt j_call d_call v_call clone_size
CASSLSGTIDTGELFF TGTGCCAGCAGCCTCTCCGGGACAATTGACACCGGGGAGCTGTTTTTT TRBJ2-2 - TRBV4-2 once
CASSMRDYSNQPQYF TGTGCCAGTAGTATGAGGGATTATAGCAATCAGCCCCAGTATTTT TRBJ2-3 - TRBV19 -
CASSSDRDNSPLHF TGTGCCAGCAGCTCCGACAGGGATAATTCACCCCTCCACTTT TRBJ1-6 TRBD1 TRBV11-3 once
CASISTGTDSDGYTF TGTGCCAGCATCTCAACGGGGACAGACTCAGATGGCTACACCTTC TRBJ1-2 TRBD1 TRBV7-9 -
CASSPQGGLVYEQFF TGTGCCAGCAGCCCCCAGGGGGGCCTTGTATATGAGCAGTTCTTC TRBJ2-1 - TRBV7-3 -
CASSLFTTENNEQFF TGTGCCAGCAGCTTATTCACGACAGAAAACAATGAGCAGTTCTTC TRBJ2-1 - TRBV11-3 -
CASSDRQDRNNYGYTF TGTGCCAGCAGCGATCGTCAGGACAGGAACAACTATGGCTACACCTTC TRBJ1-2 TRBD1 TRBV9 -
CASSLGGWVPGEAFF TGTGCCAGCAGTTTAGGAGGTTGGGTTCCCGGTGAAGCTTTCTTT TRBJ1-1 - TRBV27 -
CASSLGQGAPAKIF TGCGCCAGCAGCTTGGGACAGGGGGCGCCGGCAAAAATTTTT TRBJ1-3 TRBD1 TRBV5-1 once
CASSRQGDYGYTF TGTGCCAGCAGTCGACAGGGGGACTATGGCTACACCTTC TRBJ1-2 TRBD1 TRBV6-5 -
CASSPIAGTGGLGGNQPQHF TGTGCCAGCTCACCCATCGCCGGGACAGGGGGCCTCGGGGGCAATCAGCCCCAGCATTTT TRBJ1-5 TRBD1 TRBV18 few